The subject of this entry is one T cell receptor (beta chain). The antigen remains undetermined. Germline CDR1 SGDLS, CDR2 YYNGEE. This CDR3 has 18 amino acids. V dropped 0 bases and J dropped 0 bases, with 16 bases sitting between them. This sample is drawn from a study of T cell clonotyping in hematopoietic cell transplantation. Study results and limitations: Few recipient clonotypes overlapped donors; over 97% were de novo at given depth. CD4 and CD8 repertoire contributions could not be separated without sorting.

Produced via immunoSEQ multiplex PCR; TCRdb's table is partial and in-frame only. The sample consists of about 15,000 clones, approximately 81% of them appearing once. This chain uses TRBV9 with TRBJ1-3; D is unclear. The sequences come from PBMCs, collected 100 days after allogeneic stem cell transplant. The TCR sequence derives from a male patient aged 55 to 69 who had an allogeneic stem cell transplant from a related donor, so the T cells may come from the graft donor. Some clones in this sample may be carry-over from other donors' samples. The CDR3 DNA follows: TGTGCCAGCAGCGTAGTAGCGGCTGGAATCAGCTCTGGAAACACCATATATTTT. Translating gives CASSVVAAGISSGNTIYF.